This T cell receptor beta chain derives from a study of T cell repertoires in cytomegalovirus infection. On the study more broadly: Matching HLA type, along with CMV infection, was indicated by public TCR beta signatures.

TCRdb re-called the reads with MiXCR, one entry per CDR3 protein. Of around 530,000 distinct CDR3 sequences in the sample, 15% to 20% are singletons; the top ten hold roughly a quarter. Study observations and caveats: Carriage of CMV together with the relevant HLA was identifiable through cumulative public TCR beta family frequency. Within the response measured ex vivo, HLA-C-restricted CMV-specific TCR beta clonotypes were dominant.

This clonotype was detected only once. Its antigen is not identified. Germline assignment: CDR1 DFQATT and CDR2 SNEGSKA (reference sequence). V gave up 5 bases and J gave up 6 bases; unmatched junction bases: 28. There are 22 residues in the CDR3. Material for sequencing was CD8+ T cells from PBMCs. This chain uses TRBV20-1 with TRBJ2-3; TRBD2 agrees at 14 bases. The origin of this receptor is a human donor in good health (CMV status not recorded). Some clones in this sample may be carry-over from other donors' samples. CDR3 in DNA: TGCAGTGCTGTCCCGGGACTAGCGGGGGTCTTCCTCGAACAGCTTTTACTGGATACGCAGTATTTT. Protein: CSAVPGLAGVFLEQLLLDTQYF.